These T cell receptor beta chains were read from a single sample in a study of identical twins. TCRdb independently ran MiXCR on the 5' RACE reads; one entry per CDR3 protein. The sample shows hundreds of thousands of distinct CDR3 sequences, roughly 10% of them seen only once. Sequenced sample: memory (CD45RO+) T cells sorted from blood. These TCRs come from a woman aged 18-35 years in good health. CDR3s include the opening cysteine and the closing phenylalanine or tryptophan. A D gene is named only where the DNA matches it firmly. For some rows the clone size is stated as once, few or many, or as a class when expanded; others skip it.

clone_size d_call j_call v_call cdr3_nt cdr3_aa
. . TRBJ2-1 TRBV11-3 TGTGCCAGCAGCTTAAGAGTTTCGAGCTCCTACAATGAGCAGTTCTTC CASSLRVSSSYNEQFF
. TRBD2 TRBJ2-5 TRBV6-1 TGTGCCAGCAGTAGAGATCGGACGGGGGGGTTCCAAGAGACCCAGTACTTC CASSRDRTGGFQETQYF
. . TRBJ2-5 TRBV7-2 TGTGCCAGCAGCTACAACAGGGGAGGGGAGACCCAGTACTTC CASSYNRGGETQYF
few . TRBJ2-1 TRBV11-2 TGTGCCAGCAGCCTTAACTACAATGAGCAGTTCTTC CASSLNYNEQFF
. . TRBJ1-3 TRBV20-1 TGCAGTGCAGGGGGTCTGCCTGGTGGAAACACCATATATTTT CSAGGLPGGNTIYF
many . TRBJ1-2 TRBV20-1 TGCAGTGCAAGAGAGGAGGTCGGCTACACCTTC CSAREEVGYTF
. TRBD1 TRBJ1-2 TRBV18 TGTGCCAGCTCACCTACAGGACAGGGGAACGGAGCTAACTATGGCTACACCTTC CASSPTGQGNGANYGYTF
few . TRBJ2-4 TRBV6-5 TGTGCCAGCAGTTACTCGACGGGGCTAGCCAAAAACATTCAGTACTTC CASSYSTGLAKNIQYF
few TRBD2 TRBJ2-5 TRBV20-1 TGCAGTGCTAGAGATGTAGTAGCGGGAGGTACGACCCAGTACTTC CSARDVVAGGTTQYF
. . TRBJ2-1 TRBV20-1 TGCAGTGCTAGAGCCCGGGGTGTAGGGTCCTACAATGAGCAGTTCTTC CSARARGVGSYNEQFF
many TRBD2 TRBJ2-1 TRBV29-1 TGCAGCGTTCAGGGACTAGCGAGCTCCTACAATGAGCAGTTCTTC CSVQGLASSYNEQFF
few . TRBJ1-1 TRBV7-2 TGTGCCAGCAGCTTAGTCTCGGGGCAATTGACTGAAGCTTTCTTT CASSLVSGQLTEAFF
few . TRBJ2-7 TRBV23-1 TGCGCCAGCAGAGATGGCGGGGTTTGGCACGAGCAGTACTTC CASRDGGVWHEQYF
once . TRBJ2-5 TRBV11-2 TGTGCAAGCAGCTTAGGAAGTCGGTTTCAAGAGACCCAGTACTTC CASSLGSRFQETQYF
many . TRBJ1-1 TRBV12-3/TRBV12-4 TGTGCCAGCAGTTATTTAGGCACTGAAGCTTTCTTT CASSYLGTEAFF
many . TRBJ2-3 TRBV5-1 TGCGCCAGCAGCCGCTCAGGGAATGAGGCAGATACGCAGTATTTT CASSRSGNEADTQYF
many TRBD1 TRBJ1-1 TRBV7-2 TGTGCCAGCAGCATGAATCGGGCAGGGGGAGACACTGAAGCTTTCTTT CASSMNRAGGDTEAFF
. . TRBJ2-4 TRBV19 TGTGCCAGTAGTATCCCAGGAATATTAAACATTCAGTACTTC CASSIPGILNIQYF
many . TRBJ2-3 TRBV20-1 TGCAGTGCTAGAGATTTCCTCGGCACAGATACGCAGTATTTT CSARDFLGTDTQYF
. TRBD1 TRBJ2-5 TRBV7-2 TGTGCCAGCAGCACGACAGGGGACGAGACCCAGTACTTC CASSTTGDETQYF
. . TRBJ2-1 TRBV7-8 TGTGCCAGCAGCTTACCCTACAGGAGATCCCCCTACAATGAGCAGTTCTTC CASSLPYRRSPYNEQFF
few TRBD1 TRBJ1-1 TRBV5-1 TGCGCCAGCAGCCTTGATGAGACAGGGGGCGCGTGGGCTTTCTTT CASSLDETGGAWAFF